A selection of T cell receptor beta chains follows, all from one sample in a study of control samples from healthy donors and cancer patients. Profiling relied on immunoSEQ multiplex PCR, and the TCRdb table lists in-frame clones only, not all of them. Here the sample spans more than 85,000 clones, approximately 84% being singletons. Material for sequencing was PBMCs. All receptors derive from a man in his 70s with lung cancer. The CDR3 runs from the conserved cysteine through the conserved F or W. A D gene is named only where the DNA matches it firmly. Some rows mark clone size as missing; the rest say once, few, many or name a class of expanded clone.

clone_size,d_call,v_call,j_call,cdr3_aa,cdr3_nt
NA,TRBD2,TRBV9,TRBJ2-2,CASSLRLAGGLDTGELFF,TGTGCCAGCAGCCTCAGGCTAGCGGGGGGCCTCGACACCGGGGAGCTGTTTTTT
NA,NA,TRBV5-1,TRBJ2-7,CASSLALGTQAYEQYF,TGCGCCAGCAGCTTGGCCTTAGGGACACAGGCCTACGAGCAGTACTTC
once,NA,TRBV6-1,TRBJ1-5,CASSEWGSNQPQHF,TGTGCCAGCAGTGAATGGGGAAGCAATCAGCCCCAGCATTTT
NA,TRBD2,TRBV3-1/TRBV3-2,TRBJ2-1,CASTIAGGDNEQFF,TGTGCCAGCACGATAGCGGGGGGGGACAATGAGCAGTTCTTC
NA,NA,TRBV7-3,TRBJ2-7,CASSVGQGDEQYF,TGTGCCAGCAGCGTGGGTCAGGGCGACGAGCAGTACTTC
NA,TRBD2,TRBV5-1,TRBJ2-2,CASSVLAGGRELFF,TGCGCCAGCAGCGTCCTAGCGGGGGGCCGGGAGCTGTTTTTT
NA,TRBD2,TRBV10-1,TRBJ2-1,CASSSLAGYNEQFF,TGCGCCAGCAGTTCCCTAGCGGGATACAATGAGCAGTTCTTC
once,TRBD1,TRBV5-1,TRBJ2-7,CASSLYRQGTYEQYF,TGCGCCAGCAGCTTGTATAGACAGGGGACCTACGAGCAGTACTTC
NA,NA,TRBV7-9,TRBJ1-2,CASSTFLNYGYTF,TGTGCCAGCAGCACCTTTTTAAACTATGGCTACACCTTC
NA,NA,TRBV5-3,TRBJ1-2,CARSPDVSKNPFYGYTF,TGTGCCAGAAGCCCGGACGTTTCTAAAAACCCCTTCTATGGCTACACCTTC
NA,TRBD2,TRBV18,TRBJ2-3,CASSPTSALARDTQYF,TGTGCCAGCTCACCGACTAGCGCCTTAGCACGCGATACGCAGTATTTT
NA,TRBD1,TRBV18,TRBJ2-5,CASSRETGTRETQYF,TGTGCCAGCTCACGTGAGACAGGGACGAGAGAGACCCAGTACTTC
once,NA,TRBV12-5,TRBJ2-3,CASGLTGRGQTDTQYF,TGTGCTAGTGGTTTGACCGGGAGGGGGCAGACAGATACGCAGTATTTT
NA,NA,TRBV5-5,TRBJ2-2,CASSLQWASLNTGELFF,TGTGCCAGCAGCTTGCAGTGGGCATCCTTGAACACCGGGGAGCTGTTTTTT
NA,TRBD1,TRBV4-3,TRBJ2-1,CASSQGTGGFYNEQFF,TGCGCCAGCAGCCAAGGGACAGGGGGATTCTACAATGAGCAGTTCTTC
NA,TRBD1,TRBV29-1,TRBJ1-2,CSVTPMDRVYGYTF,TGCAGCGTTACTCCCATGGACAGGGTTTACGGCTACACCTTC
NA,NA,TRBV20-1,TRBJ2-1,CSARSHYEQFF,TGCAGTGCTAGAAGCCACTATGAGCAGTTCTTC
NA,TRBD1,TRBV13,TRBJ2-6,CASSPGTGKNGANVLTF,TGTGCCAGCAGTCCAGGGACAGGGAAAAATGGGGCCAACGTCCTGACTTTC
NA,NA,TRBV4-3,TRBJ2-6,CASSQVPNSGANVLTF,TGCGCCAGCAGCCAGGTCCCGAACTCTGGGGCCAACGTCCTGACTTTC
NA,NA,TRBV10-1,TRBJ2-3,CASSESPGTGSDTQYF,TGCGCCAGCAGTGAGTCGCCGGGAACAGGGTCCGATACGCAGTATTTT
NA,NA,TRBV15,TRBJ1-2,CATSRDWPGEMGYTF,TGTGCCACCAGCAGAGATTGGCCGGGAGAAATGGGGTACACCTTC
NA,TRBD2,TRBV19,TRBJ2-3,CASGRGVTDTQYF,TGTGCCAGTGGGCGGGGGGTCACAGATACGCAGTATTTT
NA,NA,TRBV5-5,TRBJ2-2,CASSPGAWELFF,TGTGCCAGCAGCCCCGGTGCATGGGAGCTGTTTTTT
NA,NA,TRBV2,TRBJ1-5,CASSELYSNQPQHF,TGTGCCAGCAGTGAGCTTTATAGCAATCAGCCCCAGCATTTT
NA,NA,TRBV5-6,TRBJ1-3,CASSRDFSGNTIYF,TGTGCCAGCAGCCGAGACTTCTCTGGAAACACCATATATTTT
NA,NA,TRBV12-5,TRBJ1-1,CASGLVRDRLNTEAFF,TGTGCTAGTGGTTTGGTACGGGACCGATTGAACACTGAAGCTTTCTTT
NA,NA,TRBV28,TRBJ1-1,CASSLVSGPYTEAFF,TGTGCCAGCAGTTTAGTTTCGGGGCCTTACACTGAAGCTTTCTTT
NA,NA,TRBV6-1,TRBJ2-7,CASNSPGFSYWYF,TGTGCCAGCAACTCCCCCGGGTTCTCATACTGGTACTTC
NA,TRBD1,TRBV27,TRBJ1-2,CASGLFGQDYGYTF,TGTGCCAGCGGACTCTTTGGACAGGATTATGGCTACACCTTC
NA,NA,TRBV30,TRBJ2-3,CAWSPGGRVDTQYF,TGTGCCTGGAGTCCCGGGGGGCGGGTGGATACGCAGTATTTT
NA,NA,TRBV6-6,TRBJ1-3,CASSLGRPTYSGNTIYF,TGTGCCAGCAGTCTAGGACGGCCGACCTACTCTGGAAACACCATATATTTT
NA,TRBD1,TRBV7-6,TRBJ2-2,CASSSPAGGAVYTGELFF,TGTGCCAGCAGCTCCCCAGCAGGGGGCGCAGTTTACACCGGGGAGCTGTTTTTT
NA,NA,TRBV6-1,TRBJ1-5,CASSEVGEAVGQPQHF,TGTGCCAGCAGTGAAGTAGGGGAGGCCGTGGGTCAGCCCCAGCATTTT
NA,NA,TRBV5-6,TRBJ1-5,CASSRSAGRSNQPQHF,TGTGCCAGCAGCCGGTCCGCCGGGAGGAGCAATCAGCCCCAGCATTTT
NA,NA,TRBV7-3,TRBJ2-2,CASSLDYTGELFF,TGTGCCAGCAGCCTCGATTACACCGGGGAGCTGTTTTTT
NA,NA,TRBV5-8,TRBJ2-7,CASTRDPTGARYF,TGTGCCAGCACCCGGGACCCCACGGGGGCCCGGTACTTC
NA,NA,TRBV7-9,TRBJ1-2,CASSSLGEDYGYTF,TGTGCCAGCAGCTCCCTCGGCGAGGACTATGGCTACACCTTC
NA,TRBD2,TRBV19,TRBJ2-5,CASSIEAAGGPKKKETQYF,TGTGCCAGTAGTATTGAGGCGGCGGGGGGGCCAAAAAAGAAAGAGACCCAGTACTTC
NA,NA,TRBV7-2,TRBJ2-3,CASSSSPASTDTQYF,TGTGCCAGCAGCTCTAGTCCGGCTAGCACAGATACGCAGTATTTT
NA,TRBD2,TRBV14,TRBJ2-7,CASSRLAGGGEQYF,TGTGCCAGCAGCCGACTAGCGGGGGGAGGCGAGCAGTACTTC
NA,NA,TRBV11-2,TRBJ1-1,CASSPEGAGQLNTEAFF,TGTGCCAGCAGCCCTGAGGGTGCTGGGCAGCTGAACACTGAAGCTTTCTTT
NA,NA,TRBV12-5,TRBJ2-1,CASGLVSGNEQFF,TGTGCTAGTGGTTTGGTAAGCGGAAATGAGCAGTTCTTC